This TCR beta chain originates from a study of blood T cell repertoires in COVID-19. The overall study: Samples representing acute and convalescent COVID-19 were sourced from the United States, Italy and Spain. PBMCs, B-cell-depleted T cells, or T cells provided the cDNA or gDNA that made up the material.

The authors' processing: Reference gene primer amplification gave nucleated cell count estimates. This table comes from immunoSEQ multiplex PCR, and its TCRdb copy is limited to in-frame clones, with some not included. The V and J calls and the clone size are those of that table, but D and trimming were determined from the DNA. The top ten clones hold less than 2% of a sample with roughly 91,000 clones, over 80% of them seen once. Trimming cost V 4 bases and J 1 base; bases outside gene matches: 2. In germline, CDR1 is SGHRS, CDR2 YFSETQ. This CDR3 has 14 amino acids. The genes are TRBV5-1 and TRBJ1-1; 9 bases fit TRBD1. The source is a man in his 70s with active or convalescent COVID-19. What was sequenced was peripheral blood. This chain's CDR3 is CASSRTGENTEAFF. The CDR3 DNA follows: TGCGCCAGCAGCAGGACAGGGGAGAACACTGAAGCTTTCTTT.